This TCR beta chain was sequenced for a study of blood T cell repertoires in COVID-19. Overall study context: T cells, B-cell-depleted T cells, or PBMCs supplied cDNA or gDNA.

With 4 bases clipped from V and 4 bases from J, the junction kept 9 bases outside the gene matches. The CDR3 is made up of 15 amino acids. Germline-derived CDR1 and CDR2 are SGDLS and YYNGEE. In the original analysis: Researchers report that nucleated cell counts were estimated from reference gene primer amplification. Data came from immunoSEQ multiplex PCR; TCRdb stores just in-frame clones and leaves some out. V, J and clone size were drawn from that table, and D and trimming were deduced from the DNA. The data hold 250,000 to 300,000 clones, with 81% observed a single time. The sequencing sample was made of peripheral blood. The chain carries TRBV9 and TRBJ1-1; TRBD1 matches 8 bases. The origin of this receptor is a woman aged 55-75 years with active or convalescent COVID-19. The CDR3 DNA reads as TGTGCCAGCAGCCCTCGGCAGGGGGCAGCCACTGAAGCTTTCTTT. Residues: CASSPRQGAATEAFF.